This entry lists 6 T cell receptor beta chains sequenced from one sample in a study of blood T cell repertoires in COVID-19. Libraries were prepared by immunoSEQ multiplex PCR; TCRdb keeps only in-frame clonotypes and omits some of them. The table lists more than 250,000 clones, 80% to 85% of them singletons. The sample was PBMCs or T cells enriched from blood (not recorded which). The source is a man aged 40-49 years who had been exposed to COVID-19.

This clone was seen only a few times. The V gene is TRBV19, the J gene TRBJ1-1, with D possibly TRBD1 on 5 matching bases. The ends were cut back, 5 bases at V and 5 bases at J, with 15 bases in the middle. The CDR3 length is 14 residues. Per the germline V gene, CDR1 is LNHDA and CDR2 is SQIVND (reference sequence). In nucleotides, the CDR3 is TGTGCCAGTAGTCCTTTAGAAGGGGCTACTGAAGCTTTCTTT. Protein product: CASSPLEGATEAFF.

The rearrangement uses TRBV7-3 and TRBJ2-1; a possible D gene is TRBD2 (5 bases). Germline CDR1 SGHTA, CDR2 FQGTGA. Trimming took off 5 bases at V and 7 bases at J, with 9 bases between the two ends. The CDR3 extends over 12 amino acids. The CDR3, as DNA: TGTGCCAGCAGCCAGACGGGGAATGAGCAGTTCTTC. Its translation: CASSQTGNEQFF.

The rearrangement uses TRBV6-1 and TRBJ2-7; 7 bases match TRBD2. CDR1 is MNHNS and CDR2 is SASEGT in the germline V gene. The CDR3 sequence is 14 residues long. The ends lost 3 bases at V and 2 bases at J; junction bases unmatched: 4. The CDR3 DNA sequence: TGTGCCAGCAGTGATGAGGCGGGGGCCTACGAGCAGTACTTC. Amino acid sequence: CASSDEAGAYEQYF.

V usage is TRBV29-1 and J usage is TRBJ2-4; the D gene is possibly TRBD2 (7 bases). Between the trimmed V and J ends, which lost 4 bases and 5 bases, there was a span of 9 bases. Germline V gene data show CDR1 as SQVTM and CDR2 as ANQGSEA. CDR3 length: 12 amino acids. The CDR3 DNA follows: TGCAGCGTTGTAGGGGGGGAAAACATTCAGTACTTC. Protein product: CSVVGGENIQYF.

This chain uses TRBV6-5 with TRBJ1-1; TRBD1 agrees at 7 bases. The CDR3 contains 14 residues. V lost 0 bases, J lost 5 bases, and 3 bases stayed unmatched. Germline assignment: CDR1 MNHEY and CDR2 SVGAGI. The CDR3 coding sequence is TGTGCCAGCAGTTACTCCGGGACAGCAACTGAAGCTTTCTTT. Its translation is CASSYSGTATEAFF.

In DNA, the CDR3 is TGTGCCACATCTATAGCGGTACCCTCCTACAATGAGCAGTTCTTC. Protein sequence: CATSIAVPSYNEQFF. The chain recombines TRBV10-3 with TRBJ2-1, with D maybe TRBD2 (6 bases). Germline values: CDR1 ENHRY, CDR2 SYGVKD. The CDR3 is 15 amino acids. V shed 10 bases and J shed 0 bases, with 16 bases lying between them.